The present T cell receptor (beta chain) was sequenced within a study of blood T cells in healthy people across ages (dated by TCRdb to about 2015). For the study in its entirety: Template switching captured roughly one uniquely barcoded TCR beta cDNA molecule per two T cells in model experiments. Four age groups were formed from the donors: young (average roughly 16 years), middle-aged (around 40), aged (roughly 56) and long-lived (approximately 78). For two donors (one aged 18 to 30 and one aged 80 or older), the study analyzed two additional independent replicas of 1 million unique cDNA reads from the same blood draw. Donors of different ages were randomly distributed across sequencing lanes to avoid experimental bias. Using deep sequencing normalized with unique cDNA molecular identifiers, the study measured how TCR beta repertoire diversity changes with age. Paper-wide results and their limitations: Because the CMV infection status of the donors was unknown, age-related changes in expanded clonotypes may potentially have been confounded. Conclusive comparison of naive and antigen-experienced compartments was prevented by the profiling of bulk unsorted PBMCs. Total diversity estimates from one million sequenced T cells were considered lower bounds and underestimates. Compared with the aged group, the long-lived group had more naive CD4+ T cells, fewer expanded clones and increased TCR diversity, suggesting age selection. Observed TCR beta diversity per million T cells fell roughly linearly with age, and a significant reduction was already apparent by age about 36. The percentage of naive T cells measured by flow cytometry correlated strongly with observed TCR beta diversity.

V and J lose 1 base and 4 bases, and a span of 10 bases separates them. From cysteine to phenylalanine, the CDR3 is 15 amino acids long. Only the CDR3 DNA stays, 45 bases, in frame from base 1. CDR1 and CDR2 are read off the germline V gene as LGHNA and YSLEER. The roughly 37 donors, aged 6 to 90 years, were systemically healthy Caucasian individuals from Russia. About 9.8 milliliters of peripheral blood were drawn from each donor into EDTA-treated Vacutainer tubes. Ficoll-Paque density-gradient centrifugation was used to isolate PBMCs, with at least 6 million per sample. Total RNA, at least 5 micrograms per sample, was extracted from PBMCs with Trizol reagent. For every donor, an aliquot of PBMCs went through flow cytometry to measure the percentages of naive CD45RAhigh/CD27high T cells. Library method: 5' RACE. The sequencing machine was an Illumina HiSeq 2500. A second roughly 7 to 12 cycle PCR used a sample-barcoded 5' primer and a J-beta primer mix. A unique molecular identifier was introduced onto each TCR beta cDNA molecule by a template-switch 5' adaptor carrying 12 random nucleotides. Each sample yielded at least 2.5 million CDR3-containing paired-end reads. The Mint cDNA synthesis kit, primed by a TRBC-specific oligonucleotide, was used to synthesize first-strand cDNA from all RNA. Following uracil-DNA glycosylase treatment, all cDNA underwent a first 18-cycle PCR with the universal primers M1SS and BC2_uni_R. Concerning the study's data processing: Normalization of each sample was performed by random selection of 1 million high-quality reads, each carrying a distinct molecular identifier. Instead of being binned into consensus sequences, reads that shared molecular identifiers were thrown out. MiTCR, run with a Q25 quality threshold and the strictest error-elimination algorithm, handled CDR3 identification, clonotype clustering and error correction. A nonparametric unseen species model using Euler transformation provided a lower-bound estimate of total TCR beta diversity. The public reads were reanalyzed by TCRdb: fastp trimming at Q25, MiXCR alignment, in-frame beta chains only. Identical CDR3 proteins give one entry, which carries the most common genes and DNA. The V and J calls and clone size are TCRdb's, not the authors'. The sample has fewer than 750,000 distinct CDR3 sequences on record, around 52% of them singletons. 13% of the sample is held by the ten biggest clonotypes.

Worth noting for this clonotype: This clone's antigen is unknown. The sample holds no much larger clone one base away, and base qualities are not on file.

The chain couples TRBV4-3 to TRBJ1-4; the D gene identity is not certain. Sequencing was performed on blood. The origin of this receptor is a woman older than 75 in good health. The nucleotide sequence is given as TGCGCCAGCAGCCAAGCGCTAGGGATTAATGAAAAACTGTTTTTT. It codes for CASSQALGINEKLFF.